This TCR beta chain was found in a study of T cell responses to AZD1222 COVID-19 vaccine. Clones were read by immunoSEQ multiplex PCR, and TCRdb kept only the in-frame ones, dropping some. The sample lists 90,000 to 150,000 clones, around 89% seen once, with over 3% in the top ten. This clone was observed a single time. This clonotype was obtained from an adult in good health. Sample: peripheral blood, taken on day 0 of AZD1222 vaccination.

CDR3 coding DNA: TGTGCCAGCAGCCAACGAAGGGTACGAGGCACCGGGGAGCTGTTTTTT. Amino acids: CASSQRRVRGTGELFF. The chain employs TRBV3-1 (or the pseudogene TRBV3-2) and TRBJ2-2; D not resolved. CDR3 length: 16 residues. Trimming left V 2 bases short and J 4 bases short, with 14 bases between. Per germline, CDR1 LGHDT and CDR2 YNNKEL (reference sequence).